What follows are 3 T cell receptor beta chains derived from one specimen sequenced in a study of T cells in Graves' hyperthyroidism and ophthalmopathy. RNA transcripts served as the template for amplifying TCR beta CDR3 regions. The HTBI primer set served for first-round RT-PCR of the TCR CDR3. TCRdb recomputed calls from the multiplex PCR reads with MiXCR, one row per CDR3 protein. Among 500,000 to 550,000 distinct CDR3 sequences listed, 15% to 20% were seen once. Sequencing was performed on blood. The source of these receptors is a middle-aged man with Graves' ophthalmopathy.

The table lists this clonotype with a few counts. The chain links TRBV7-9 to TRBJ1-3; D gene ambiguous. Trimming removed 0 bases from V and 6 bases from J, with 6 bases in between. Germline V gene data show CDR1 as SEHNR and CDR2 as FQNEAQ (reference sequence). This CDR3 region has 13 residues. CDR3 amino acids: CASSLATQNTIYF. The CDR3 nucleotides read TGTGCCAGCAGCTTAGCCACTCAAAACACCATATATTTT.

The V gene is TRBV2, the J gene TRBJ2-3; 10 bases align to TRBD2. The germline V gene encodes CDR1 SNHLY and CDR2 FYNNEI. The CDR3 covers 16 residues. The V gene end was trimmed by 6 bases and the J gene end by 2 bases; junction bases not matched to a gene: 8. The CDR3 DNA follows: TGTGCCAGCAGCGTTCTAGCGGGGGCCCCCACAGATACGCAGTATTTT. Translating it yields CASSVLAGAPTDTQYF.

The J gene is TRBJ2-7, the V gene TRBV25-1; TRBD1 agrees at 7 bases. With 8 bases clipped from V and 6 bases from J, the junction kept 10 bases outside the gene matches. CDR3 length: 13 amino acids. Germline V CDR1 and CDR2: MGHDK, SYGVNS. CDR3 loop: CASSGAGGSEQYF. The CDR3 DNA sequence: TGTGCCAGCTCCGGGGCAGGGGGAAGCGAGCAGTACTTC.